This passage covers 24 T cell receptor beta chains from one sample sequenced in a study of blood T cell repertoires in COVID-19. The protocol was immunoSEQ multiplex PCR, while the TCRdb copy is restricted to in-frame clones and leaves out a portion. The repertoire consists of under 200,000 clones, with roughly 90% occurring once and the leading ten covering around 0.77%. Sequences were obtained from PBMCs or T cells enriched from blood (not recorded which). The receptors were sampled from a woman aged 18-35 years who had recovered from COVID-19.

The chain recombines TRBV7-2 with TRBJ2-3, with 7 bases fitting TRBD2. Germline lookup yields CDR1 SGHTA and CDR2 FQGNSA. V shed 1 base and J 5 bases; nucleotides not matched to a gene: 6. CDR3 size: 15 residues. The CDR3 coding sequence is TGTGCCAGCAGCTTAGAGGCGGGAGCGGTAGATACGCAGTATTTT. This gives the protein CASSLEAGAVDTQYF.

CDR3 sequence (DNA): TGTGCCAGCAGCTGGGGGGTGCACCTTAGCAATCAGCCCCAGCATTTT. It encodes CASSWGVHLSNQPQHF. The chain couples TRBV7-9 to TRBJ1-5; TRBD1 is a possible D gene (5 bases). Germline CDR1 SEHNR, CDR2 FQNEAQ (reference sequence). The CDR3 loop spans 16 amino acids. Between the trimmed V and J ends, which lost 4 bases and 0 bases, there was a span of 13 bases. Based on the CDR3 plus reference TRBV7-9 and TRBJ1-5, the full variable domain is DTGVSQNPRHKITKRGQNVTFRCDPISEHNRLYWYRQTLGQGPEFLTYFQNEAQLEKSRLLSDRFSAERPKGSFSTLEIQRTEQGDSAMYLCASSWGVHLSNQPQHFGDGTRLSIL.

This clone was counted once. The chain links TRBV19 to TRBJ2-7, with 9 bases fitting TRBD1. CDR3 size: 16 residues. Trimming removed 6 bases from V and 2 bases from J; junction bases left unmatched: 11. CDR1 is LNHDA and CDR2 is SQIVND in the germline V gene (reference sequence). The CDR3 is CASRNISGQGTYEQYF. CDR3 DNA: TGTGCCAGTAGGAATATATCGGGACAGGGTACCTACGAGCAGTACTTC.

This clone is a singleton in its sample. V gene TRBV14 combines with J gene TRBJ1-6, with 10 positions matching TRBD1. J was trimmed by 10 bases and V by 0 bases; bases with no gene match: 12. This CDR3 comprises 18 residues. CDR1 SGHDN and CDR2 FVKESK come from the germline V gene. The CDR3 loop is CASSQDARTGGLRSPLHF. DNA of the CDR3: TGTGCCAGCAGCCAAGACGCGCGGACAGGGGGGCTTCGCTCACCCCTCCACTTT.

This chain connects TRBV11-3 to TRBJ2-3; D might be TRBD1 (6 bases). Between the trimmed V and J ends, which lost 3 bases and 2 bases, there was a span of 9 bases. This CDR3 is built from 14 residues. The germline V gene encodes CDR1 SGHNT and CDR2 YENEEA. Here the CDR3 DNA reads TGTGCCAGCAGCTTGGGGGCTATCACAGATACGCAGTATTTT. This encodes CASSLGAITDTQYF.

The J gene is TRBJ1-5, the V gene TRBV10-3; no reliable D call. Trimming left V 6 bases short and J 0 bases short, with 9 bases between. The CDR3 is made up of 14 amino acids. Germline CDR1 is ENHRY and CDR2 is SYGVKD. The CDR3: CAISETYSNQPQHF. In DNA, the CDR3 is TGTGCCATCAGCGAAACTTATAGCAATCAGCCCCAGCATTTT.

This clone was counted a few times. The chain has TRBV5-4 and TRBJ2-7, with TRBD2 matching over 10 bases. Germline V lookup: CDR1 SGHNT, CDR2 YYREEE (reference sequence). With 1 base clipped from V and 2 bases from J, the junction kept 3 bases outside the gene matches. The CDR3 totals 15 residues. CDR3 amino acids: CASSLRTSGTYEQYF. The CDR3 bases are TGTGCCAGCAGCTTGCGGACTAGCGGTACCTACGAGCAGTACTTC.

The chain links TRBV27 to TRBJ2-1; 9 bases are a match to TRBD2. V lost 5 bases, J lost 6 bases, and 14 bases stayed unmatched. The CDR3 sequence is 17 residues long. Germline lookup yields CDR1 MNHEY and CDR2 SMNVEV (reference sequence). The CDR3 DNA follows: TGTGCCAGCAGTCCCCGCCAGGCGGGAGGGCCAAGCAATGAGCAGTTCTTC. Translating gives CASSPRQAGGPSNEQFF.

The CDR3 is CASSRGSRRYEQYF. In DNA form, the CDR3 reads TGTGCCAGCAGCAGGGGCAGTCGGCGCTACGAGCAGTACTTC. The chain links TRBV7-6 to TRBJ2-7; D possibly corresponds to TRBD1 (5 bases). The CDR3 runs 14 residues. Germline-derived CDR1 and CDR2 are SGHVS and FNYEAQ. Trimming shortened V by 5 bases and J by 3 bases, and 14 bases separated the two germline ends.

The chain carries TRBV7-3 and TRBJ2-7, with 8 bases aligning to TRBD1. The CDR3 runs to 13 residues. Per germline, CDR1 SGHTA and CDR2 FQGTGA. The trim removed 3 bases at V and 5 bases at J, leaving 3 bases unmatched. CDR3 residues: CASSFRGRDEQYF. The CDR3 coding sequence is TGTGCCAGCAGCTTCAGGGGGCGGGACGAGCAGTACTTC.

V is TRBV5-5 and J is TRBJ1-2; 7 bases match TRBD1. There are 15 residues in the CDR3. V shed 4 bases and J 1 base; nucleotides not matched to a gene: 7. CDR1 is SGHKS and CDR2 is YYEKEE in the germline V gene (reference sequence). CDR3 DNA sequence: TGTGCCAGCAGCCCGACCGGGACAGTTAACTATGGCTACACCTTC. Amino acid sequence: CASSPTGTVNYGYTF.

The rearrangement joins TRBV5-4 to TRBJ2-1, with D tentatively TRBD2 (5 bases). The CDR3 sequence is 16 residues long. Germline CDR1 and CDR2: SGHNT and YYREEE (reference sequence). The V gene lost 4 bases and the J gene lost 7 bases, with 21 bases spanning the gap. Written as DNA, the CDR3 is TGTGCCAGCAGCGATTTAACTAGACCAGAATCGAATGAGCAGTTCTTC. It codes for CASSDLTRPESNEQFF. The complete variable domain, with remaining parts taken from reference TRBV5-4 and TRBJ2-1, reads ETGVTQSPTHLIKTRGQQVTLRCSSQSGHNTVSWYQQALGQGPQFIFQYYREEENGRGNFPPRFSGLQFPNYSSELNVNALELDDSALYLCASSDLTRPESNEQFFGPGTRLTVL.

CDR3 nucleotide sequence: TGTGCCAGCAGTGAAGGTGCGGGAGTTAGCTCCTACGAGCAGTACTTC. The encoded protein is CASSEGAGVSSYEQYF. This chain connects TRBV2 to TRBJ2-7; TRBD2 agrees at 7 bases. J gave up 0 bases and V 1 base, and 6 bases lay outside the gene matches. There are 16 residues in the CDR3. The germline V gene has CDR1 SNHLY and CDR2 FYNNEI.

The rearrangement uses TRBV3-1 (or the pseudogene TRBV3-2) and TRBJ2-2; 14 bases line up with TRBD2. J lost 3 bases, V lost 4 bases, and 4 bases had no gene match. This CDR3 is built from 17 residues. CDR1 and CDR2 (germline): LGHDT, YNNKEL (reference sequence). The CDR3 nucleotides read TGTGCCAGCAGCCGCATGGGACTAGCGGGAGACACCGGGGAGCTGTTTTTT. This encodes CASSRMGLAGDTGELFF.

J is TRBJ2-1 and V is TRBV7-2, with D tentatively TRBD2 (6 bases). The germline V gene has CDR1 SGHTA and CDR2 FQGNSA. The CDR3 totals 13 residues. V was trimmed by 2 bases and J by 7 bases, leaving 9 bases between them. As DNA, the CDR3 is TGTGCCAGCAGCTTACCCGGGGGAAATGAGCAGTTCTTC. It specifies CASSLPGGNEQFF.

This chain uses TRBV30 with TRBJ1-5; 10 nucleotides line up with TRBD1. The ends lost 2 bases at V and 1 base at J; junction bases unmatched: 5. Per the germline V gene, CDR1 is GTSNPN and CDR2 is SVGIG (reference sequence). The CDR3 consists of 16 residues. The CDR3 region is CAWSMGQGKSNQPQHF. The CDR3 DNA sequence: TGTGCCTGGAGTATGGGACAGGGGAAGAGCAATCAGCCCCAGCATTTT.

The gene calls are TRBV27 and TRBJ1-2; TRBD1 aligns across 8 bases. Germline-derived CDR1 and CDR2 are MNHEY and SMNVEV (reference sequence). The J segment lost 0 bases and the V segment lost 6 bases, leaving 3 bases of the junction unmatched. The CDR3 runs to 14 residues. CDR3 loop: CASRRDRTNYGYTF. The CDR3 DNA is TGTGCCAGCAGGCGGGACAGGACTAACTATGGCTACACCTTC.

CDR3 sequence reads: CASRRLTATGGEQFF. CDR3 in DNA: TGTGCCAGCAGGCGGTTGACGGCCACCGGGGGGGAGCAGTTCTTC. The rearrangement joins TRBV6-5 to TRBJ2-1; 7 bases match TRBD2. The V segment lost 6 bases and the J segment 10 bases; nucleotides outside the gene matches: 15. Germline CDR1 MNHEY, CDR2 SVGAGI. The CDR3 runs 15 residues.

The chain uses TRBV12-3 or TRBV12-4 and TRBJ1-2, with D maybe TRBD1 (5 bases). Trimming left V 5 bases short and J 6 bases short, with 13 bases between. The CDR3 runs to 13 residues. Here the CDR3 DNA reads TGTGCCAGCAGTCGCGGGGGAAGGGATGGCTACACCTTC. Protein: CASSRGGRDGYTF.

This clone is medium-sized within its sample. The gene calls are TRBV7-2 and TRBJ2-2; TRBD2 matches at 11 bases. Germline V CDR1 and CDR2: SGHTA, FQGNSA. The CDR3 is 19 residues long. V lost 5 bases and J lost 4; bases outside the gene matches: 15. CDR3 sequence: CASSVQLAGASTLTGELFF. In nucleotides, the CDR3 is TGTGCCAGCAGCGTGCAACTAGCGGGAGCGAGTACACTCACCGGGGAGCTGTTTTTT.

This chain joins TRBV18 and TRBJ2-7, with D maybe TRBD2 (8 bases). The CDR3 sequence is 17 residues long. The V gene lost 3 bases and the J gene lost 2 bases, with 20 bases spanning the gap. Germline V gene data show CDR1 as KGHSH and CDR2 as LQKENI. The CDR3 reads CASSPSGIAGQPYEQYF. CDR3 nucleotide sequence: TGTGCCAGCTCACCCTCGGGGATAGCGGGACAGCCCTACGAGCAGTACTTC.

In its sample, this clone was seen once. The chain couples TRBV3-1 (or the pseudogene TRBV3-2) to TRBJ2-7; 8 nucleotides line up with TRBD2. V lost 5 bases to trimming and J lost 5 bases; unmatched junction nucleotides: 8. The V gene's germline CDR1 is LGHDT and CDR2 YNNKEL (reference sequence). This CDR3 is 14 amino acids long. The CDR3, as DNA: TGTGCCAGCAGCGCGAGCGGGAGTTCCCACGAGCAGTACTTC. Its translation is CASSASGSSHEQYF.

The rearrangement joins TRBV4-3 to TRBJ2-1; TRBD2 matches at 10 bases. Losses at the gene ends were 4 bases for V and 8 bases for J; bases not matched to a gene: 5. CDR1 LGHNA and CDR2 YSLEER come from the germline V gene. CDR3 length equals 14 residues. CDR3 loop: CASSLSGRRDEQFF. The CDR3 DNA follows: TGCGCCAGCAGCCTTAGCGGGAGGCGTGATGAGCAGTTCTTC.

This chain joins TRBV4-3 and TRBJ2-1; 7 bases align to TRBD2. V lost 3 bases, J lost 9 bases, and 23 bases stayed unmatched. Per germline, CDR1 LGHNA and CDR2 YSLEER. This CDR3 is built from 19 residues. The CDR3 sequence is CASSQRARDYTHASLEQFF. The CDR3 region has the DNA TGCGCCAGCAGCCAGAGGGCCAGGGACTACACACACGCGTCCCTTGAGCAGTTCTTC.